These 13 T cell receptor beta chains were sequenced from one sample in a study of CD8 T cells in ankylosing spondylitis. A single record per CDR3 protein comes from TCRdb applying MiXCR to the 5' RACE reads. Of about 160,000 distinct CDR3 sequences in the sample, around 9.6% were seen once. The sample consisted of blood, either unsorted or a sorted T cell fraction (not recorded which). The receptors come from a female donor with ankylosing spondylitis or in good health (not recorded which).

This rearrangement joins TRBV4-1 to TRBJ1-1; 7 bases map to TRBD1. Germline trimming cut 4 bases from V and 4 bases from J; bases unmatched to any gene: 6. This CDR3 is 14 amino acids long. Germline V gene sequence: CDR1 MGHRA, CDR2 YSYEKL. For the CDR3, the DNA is TGCGCCAGCAGCCTTTGGACAGGACCCACTGAAGCTTTCTTT. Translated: CASSLWTGPTEAFF.

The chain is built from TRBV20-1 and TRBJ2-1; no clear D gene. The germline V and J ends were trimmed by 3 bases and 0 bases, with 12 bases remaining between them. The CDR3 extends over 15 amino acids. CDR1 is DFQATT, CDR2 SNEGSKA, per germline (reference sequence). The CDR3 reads CSARDGTSSYNEQFF. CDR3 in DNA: TGCAGTGCTAGGGACGGTACGAGCTCCTACAATGAGCAGTTCTTC.

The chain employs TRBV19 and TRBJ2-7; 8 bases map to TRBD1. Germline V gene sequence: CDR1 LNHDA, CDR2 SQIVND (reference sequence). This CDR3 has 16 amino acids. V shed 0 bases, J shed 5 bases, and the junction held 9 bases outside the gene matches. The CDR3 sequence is CASSIDHRGQGHEQYF. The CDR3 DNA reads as TGTGCCAGTAGTATAGATCATCGTGGACAGGGACACGAGCAGTACTTC.

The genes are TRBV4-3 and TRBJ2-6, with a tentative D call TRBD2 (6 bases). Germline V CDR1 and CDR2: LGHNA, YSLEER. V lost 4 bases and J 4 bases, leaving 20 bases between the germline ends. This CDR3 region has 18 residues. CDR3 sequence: CASSPTYWDSGGANVLTF. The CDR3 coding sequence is TGCGCCAGCAGCCCCACTTATTGGGACTCGGGGGGGGCCAACGTCCTGACTTTC.

The chain's CDR3 is CASRASGWSSYNEQFF. CDR3 nucleotides: TGTGCCAGCAGGGCGAGCGGTTGGAGCTCCTACAATGAGCAGTTCTTC. V and J are TRBV6-5 and TRBJ2-1; the D gene is possibly TRBD2 (5 bases). CDR3 length equals 16 residues. Trimming took off 6 bases at V and 0 bases at J, with 15 bases between the two ends. Germline CDR1 is MNHEY and CDR2 is SVGAGI.

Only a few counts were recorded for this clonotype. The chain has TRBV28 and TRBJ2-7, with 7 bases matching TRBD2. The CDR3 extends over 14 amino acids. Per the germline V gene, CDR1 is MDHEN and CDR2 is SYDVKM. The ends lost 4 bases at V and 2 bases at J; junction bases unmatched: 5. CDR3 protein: CASSSLATTYEQYF. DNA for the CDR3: TGTGCCAGCAGTTCACTAGCGACCACCTACGAGCAGTACTTC.

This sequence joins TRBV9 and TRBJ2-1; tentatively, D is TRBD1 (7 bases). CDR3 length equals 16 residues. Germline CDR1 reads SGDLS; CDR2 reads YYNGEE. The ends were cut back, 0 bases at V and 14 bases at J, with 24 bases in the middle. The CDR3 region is CASSVGLGGGGATKFF. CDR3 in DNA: TGTGCCAGCAGCGTAGGATTAGGAGGGGGCGGAGCAACGAAGTTCTTC. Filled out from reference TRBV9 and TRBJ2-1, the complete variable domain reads DSGVTQTPKHLITATGQRVTLRCSPRSGDLSVYWYQQSLDQGLQFLIQYYNGEERAKGNILERFSAQQFPDLHSELNLSSLELGDSALYFCASSVGLGGGGATKFFGPGTRLTVL.

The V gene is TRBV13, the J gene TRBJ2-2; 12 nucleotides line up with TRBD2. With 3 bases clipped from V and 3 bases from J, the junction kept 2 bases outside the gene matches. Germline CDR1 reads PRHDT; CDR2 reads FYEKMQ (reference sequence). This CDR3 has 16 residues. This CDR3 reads CASSFRLAGDTGELFF. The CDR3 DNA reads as TGTGCCAGCAGCTTTCGACTAGCGGGGGACACCGGGGAGCTGTTTTTT.

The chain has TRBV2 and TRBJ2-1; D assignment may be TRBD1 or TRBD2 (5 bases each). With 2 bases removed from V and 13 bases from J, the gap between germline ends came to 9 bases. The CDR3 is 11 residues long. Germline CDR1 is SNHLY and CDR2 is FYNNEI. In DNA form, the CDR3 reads TGTGCCAGCAGTGAATGGGACCCTCAGTTCTTC. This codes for CASSEWDPQFF.

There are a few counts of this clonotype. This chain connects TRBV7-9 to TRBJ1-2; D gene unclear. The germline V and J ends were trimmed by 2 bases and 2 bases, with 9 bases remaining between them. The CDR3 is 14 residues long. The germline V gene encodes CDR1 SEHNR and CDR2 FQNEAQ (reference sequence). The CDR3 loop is CASSLPDENYGYTF. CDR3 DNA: TGTGCCAGCAGCTTACCCGACGAAAACTATGGCTACACCTTC.

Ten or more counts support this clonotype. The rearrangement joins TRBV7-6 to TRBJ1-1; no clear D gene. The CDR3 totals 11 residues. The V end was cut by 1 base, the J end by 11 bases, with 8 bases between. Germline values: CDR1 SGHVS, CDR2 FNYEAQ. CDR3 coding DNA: TGTGCCAGCAGCTTAGGAGGTAGCGCTTTCTTT. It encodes CASSLGGSAFF.

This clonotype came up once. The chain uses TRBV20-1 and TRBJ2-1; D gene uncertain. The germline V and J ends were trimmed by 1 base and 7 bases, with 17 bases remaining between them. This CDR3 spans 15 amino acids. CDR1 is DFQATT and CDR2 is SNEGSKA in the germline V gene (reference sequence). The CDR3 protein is CSARGVYTGSNEQFF. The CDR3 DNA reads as TGCAGTGCTAGAGGGGTCTATACCGGATCAAATGAGCAGTTCTTC.

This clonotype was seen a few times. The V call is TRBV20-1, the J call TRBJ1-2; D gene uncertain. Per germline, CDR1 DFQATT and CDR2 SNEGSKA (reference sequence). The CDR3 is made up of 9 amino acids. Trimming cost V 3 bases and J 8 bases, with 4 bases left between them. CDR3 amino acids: CSARGGYTF. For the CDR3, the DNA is TGCAGTGCTAGGGGGGGCTACACCTTC.